Below, one T cell receptor beta chain is given with its context. The antigen is not known. Vbeta (60) and Jbeta (13) primers were used in the PCR. Assay used: immunoSEQ multiplex PCR; TCRdb lists only in-frame clones, some missing. The sample holds 200,000 or so clones, over 80% seen once. Germline CDR1 and CDR2: GTSNPN and SVGIG (reference sequence). Trimming took 1 base from V and 2 from J; bases not matched to a gene: 9. The CDR3 extends over 16 amino acids. The data stem from a study of cytomegalovirus exposure and HLA in healthy donors. Participants comprised healthy donors of bone marrow. Study observations and caveats: Earlier results showed most TCR beta V segments being productive about 87% or about 30% of the time. Cytomegalovirus association was assigned to approximately 180 TCR beta chains.

The sequence was obtained from a man aged 35-49 years in good health and CMV-seropositive. The J gene is TRBJ2-3, the V gene TRBV30; 7 bases fit TRBD2. The sequencing sample was made of PBMCs. DNA of the CDR3: TGTGCCTGGAGTGAGGGAGGGCGGGACGCCACAGATACGCAGTATTTT. It specifies CAWSEGGRDATDTQYF.